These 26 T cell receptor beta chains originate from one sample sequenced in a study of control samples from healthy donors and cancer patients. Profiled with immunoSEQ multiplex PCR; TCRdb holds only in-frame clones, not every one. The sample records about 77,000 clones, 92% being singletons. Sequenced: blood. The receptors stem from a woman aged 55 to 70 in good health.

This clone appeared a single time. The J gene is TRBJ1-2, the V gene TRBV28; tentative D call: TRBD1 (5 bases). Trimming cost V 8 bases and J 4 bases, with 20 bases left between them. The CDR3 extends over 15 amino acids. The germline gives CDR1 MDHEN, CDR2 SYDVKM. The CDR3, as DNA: TGTGCCAGCTCCAGCGGGCAGGGTCTGGTCTATGGCTACACCTTC. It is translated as CASSSGQGLVYGYTF.

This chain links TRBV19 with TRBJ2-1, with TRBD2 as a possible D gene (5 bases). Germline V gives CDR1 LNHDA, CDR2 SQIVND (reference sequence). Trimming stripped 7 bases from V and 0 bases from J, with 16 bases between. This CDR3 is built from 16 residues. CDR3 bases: TGTGCCAGTAACGTTAGGACCCGGGGCTCCTACAATGAGCAGTTCTTC. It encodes CASNVRTRGSYNEQFF.

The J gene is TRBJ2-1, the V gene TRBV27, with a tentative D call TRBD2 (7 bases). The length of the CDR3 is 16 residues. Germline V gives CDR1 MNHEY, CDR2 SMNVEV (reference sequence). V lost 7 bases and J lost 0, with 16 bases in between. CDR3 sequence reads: CASNRNGGRSYNEQFF. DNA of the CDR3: TGTGCCAGCAATCGAAACGGGGGGCGCTCCTACAATGAGCAGTTCTTC.

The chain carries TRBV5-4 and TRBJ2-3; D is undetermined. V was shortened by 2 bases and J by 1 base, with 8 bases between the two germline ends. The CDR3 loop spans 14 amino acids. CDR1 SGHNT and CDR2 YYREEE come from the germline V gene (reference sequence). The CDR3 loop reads CASSFWSGTDTQYF. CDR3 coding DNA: TGTGCCAGCAGCTTCTGGAGTGGCACAGATACGCAGTATTTT.

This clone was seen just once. This chain's CDR3 is CASSSRLAINNEQFF. The CDR3 DNA reads as TGTGCCAGCAGCTCGAGACTAGCGATAAACAATGAGCAGTTCTTC. The chain uses TRBV7-2 and TRBJ2-1; 8 bases align to TRBD2. The V gene end was trimmed by 4 bases and the J gene end by 5 bases; junction bases not matched to a gene: 7. This CDR3 contains 15 residues. Germline assignment: CDR1 SGHTA and CDR2 FQGNSA.

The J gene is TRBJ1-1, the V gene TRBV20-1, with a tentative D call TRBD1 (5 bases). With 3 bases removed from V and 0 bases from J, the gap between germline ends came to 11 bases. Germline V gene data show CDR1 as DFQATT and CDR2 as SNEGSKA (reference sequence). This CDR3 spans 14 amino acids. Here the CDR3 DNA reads TGCAGTGCTAGTCCGTCAGGGATGAACACTGAAGCTTTCTTT. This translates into CSASPSGMNTEAFF.

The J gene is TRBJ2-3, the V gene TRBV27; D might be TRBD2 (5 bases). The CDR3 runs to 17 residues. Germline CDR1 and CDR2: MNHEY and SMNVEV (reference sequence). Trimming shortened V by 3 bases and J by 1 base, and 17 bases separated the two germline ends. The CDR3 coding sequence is TGTGCCAGCAGTTTGGTGGCCGGAGGAGGCGGCACAGATACGCAGTATTTT. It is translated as CASSLVAGGGGTDTQYF.

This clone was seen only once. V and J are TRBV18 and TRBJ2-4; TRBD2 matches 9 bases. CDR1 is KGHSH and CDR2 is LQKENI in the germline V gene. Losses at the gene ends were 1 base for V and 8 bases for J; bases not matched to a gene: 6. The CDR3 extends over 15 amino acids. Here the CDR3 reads CASSPQGTSRDIQYF. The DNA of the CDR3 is TGTGCCAGCTCACCACAAGGGACTAGCAGGGACATTCAGTACTTC.

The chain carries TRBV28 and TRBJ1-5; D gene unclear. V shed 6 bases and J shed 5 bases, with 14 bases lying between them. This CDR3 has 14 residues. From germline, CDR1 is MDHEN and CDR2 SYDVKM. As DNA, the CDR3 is TGTGCCAGCAGCCCGGAAAGGTCCGATCAGCCCCAGCATTTT. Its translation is CASSPERSDQPQHF.

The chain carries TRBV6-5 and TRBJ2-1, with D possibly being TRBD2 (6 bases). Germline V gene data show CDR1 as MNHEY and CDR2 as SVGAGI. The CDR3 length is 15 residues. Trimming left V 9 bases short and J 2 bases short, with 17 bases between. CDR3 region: CARHVGSGAYNEQFF. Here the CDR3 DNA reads TGTGCCAGACACGTCGGGAGTGGGGCCTACAATGAGCAGTTCTTC.

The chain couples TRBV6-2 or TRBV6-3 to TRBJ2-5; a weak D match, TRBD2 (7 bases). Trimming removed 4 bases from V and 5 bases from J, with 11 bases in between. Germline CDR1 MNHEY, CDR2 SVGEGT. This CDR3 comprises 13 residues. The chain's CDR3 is CASSSGEGETQYF. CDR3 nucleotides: TGTGCCAGCAGTTCAGGGGAGGGGGAGACCCAGTACTTC.

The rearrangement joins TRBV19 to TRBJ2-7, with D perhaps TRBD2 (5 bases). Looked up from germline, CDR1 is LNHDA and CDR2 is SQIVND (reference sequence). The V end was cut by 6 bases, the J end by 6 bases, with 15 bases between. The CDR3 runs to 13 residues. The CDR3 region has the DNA TGTGCCAGTAGCTCCCTCGATGAGGGCGAGCAGTACTTC. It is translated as CASSSLDEGEQYF.

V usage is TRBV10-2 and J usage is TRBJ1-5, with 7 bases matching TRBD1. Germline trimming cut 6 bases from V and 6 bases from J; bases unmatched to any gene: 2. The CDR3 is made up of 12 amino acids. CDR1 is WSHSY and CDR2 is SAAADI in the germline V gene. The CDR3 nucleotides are TGCGCCAGCAGACAGGGGCGTCAGCCCCAGCATTTT. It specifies CASRQGRQPQHF.

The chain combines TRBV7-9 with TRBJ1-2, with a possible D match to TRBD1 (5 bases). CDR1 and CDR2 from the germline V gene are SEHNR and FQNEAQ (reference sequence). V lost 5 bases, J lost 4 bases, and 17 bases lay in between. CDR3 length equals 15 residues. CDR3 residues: CASSPRGETFYGYTF. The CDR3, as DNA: TGTGCCAGCAGCCCGCGGGGGGAGACCTTCTATGGCTACACCTTC.

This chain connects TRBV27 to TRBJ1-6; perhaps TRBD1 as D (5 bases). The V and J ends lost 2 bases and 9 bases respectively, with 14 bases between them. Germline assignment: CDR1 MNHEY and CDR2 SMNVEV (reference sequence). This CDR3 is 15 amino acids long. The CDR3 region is CASSLQGFVSSPLHF. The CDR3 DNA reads TGTGCCAGCAGTTTACAGGGTTTCGTCAGTTCACCCCTCCACTTT.

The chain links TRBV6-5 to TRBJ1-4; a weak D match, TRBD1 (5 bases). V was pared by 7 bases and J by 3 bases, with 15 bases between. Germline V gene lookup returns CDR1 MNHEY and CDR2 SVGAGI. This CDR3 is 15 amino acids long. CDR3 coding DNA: TGTGCCAGCAATTGGCAGGGCGTAGCTAATGAAAAACTGTTTTTT. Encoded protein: CASNWQGVANEKLFF.

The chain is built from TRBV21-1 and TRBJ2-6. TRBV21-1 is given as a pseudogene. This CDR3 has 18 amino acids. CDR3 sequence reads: CARIGERGAYSGANVLTF. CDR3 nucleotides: TGTGCCAGGATCGGGGAGAGAGGGGCCTACTCTGGGGCCAACGTCCTGACTTTC.

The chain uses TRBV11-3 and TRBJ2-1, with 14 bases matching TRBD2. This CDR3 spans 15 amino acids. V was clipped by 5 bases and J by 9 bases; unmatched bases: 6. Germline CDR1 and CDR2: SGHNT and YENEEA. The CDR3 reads CASSQGLAGVPEQFF. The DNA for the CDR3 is TGTGCCAGCAGCCAGGGACTAGCGGGAGTTCCTGAGCAGTTCTTC.

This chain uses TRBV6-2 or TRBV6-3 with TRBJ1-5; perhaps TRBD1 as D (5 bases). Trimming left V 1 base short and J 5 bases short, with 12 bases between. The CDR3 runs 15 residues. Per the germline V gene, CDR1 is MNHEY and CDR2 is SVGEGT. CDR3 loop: CASSYLGGDYQPQHF. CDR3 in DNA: TGTGCCAGCAGTTACTTGGGGGGGGACTATCAGCCCCAGCATTTT.

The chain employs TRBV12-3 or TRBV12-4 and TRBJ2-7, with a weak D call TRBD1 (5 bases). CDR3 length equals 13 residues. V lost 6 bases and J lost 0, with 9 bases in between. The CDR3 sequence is CASRRQSSYEQYF. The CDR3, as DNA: TGTGCCAGCAGGCGACAGAGCTCCTACGAGCAGTACTTC.

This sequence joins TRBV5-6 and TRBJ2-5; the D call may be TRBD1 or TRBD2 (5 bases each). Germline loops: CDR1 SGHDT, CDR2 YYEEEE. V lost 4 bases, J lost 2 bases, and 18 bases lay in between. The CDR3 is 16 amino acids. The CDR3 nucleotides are TGTGCCAGCAGCCCAAGGGGAGCGACAAGTCAAGAGACCCAGTACTTC. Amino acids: CASSPRGATSQETQYF.

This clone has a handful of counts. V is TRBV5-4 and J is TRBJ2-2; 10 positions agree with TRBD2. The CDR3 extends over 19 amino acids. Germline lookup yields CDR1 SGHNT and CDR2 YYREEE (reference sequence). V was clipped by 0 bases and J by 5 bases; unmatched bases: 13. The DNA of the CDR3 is TGTGCCAGCAGCTTGGAGTTAAGGGCTAGCGGGAGTGGAACCGGGGAGCTGTTTTTT. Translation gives CASSLELRASGSGTGELFF.

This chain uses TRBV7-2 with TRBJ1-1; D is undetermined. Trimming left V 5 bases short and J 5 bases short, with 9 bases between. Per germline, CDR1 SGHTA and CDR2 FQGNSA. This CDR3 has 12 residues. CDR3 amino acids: CASSPLRTEAFF. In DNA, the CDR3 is TGTGCCAGCAGCCCCCTGAGGACTGAAGCTTTCTTT.

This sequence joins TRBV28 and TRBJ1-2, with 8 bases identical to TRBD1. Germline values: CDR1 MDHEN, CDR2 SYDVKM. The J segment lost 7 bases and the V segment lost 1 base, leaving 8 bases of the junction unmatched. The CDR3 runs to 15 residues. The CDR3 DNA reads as TGTGCCAGCAGTTTATCTCCCCAGGGGGCGCGTGGCTACACCTTC. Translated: CASSLSPQGARGYTF.

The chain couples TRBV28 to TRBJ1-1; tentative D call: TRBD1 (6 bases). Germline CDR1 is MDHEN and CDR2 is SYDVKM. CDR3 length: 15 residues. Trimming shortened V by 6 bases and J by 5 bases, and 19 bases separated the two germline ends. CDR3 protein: CASRGADSRVTEAFF. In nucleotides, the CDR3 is TGTGCCAGCAGGGGGGCGGACAGTCGTGTGACTGAAGCTTTCTTT.

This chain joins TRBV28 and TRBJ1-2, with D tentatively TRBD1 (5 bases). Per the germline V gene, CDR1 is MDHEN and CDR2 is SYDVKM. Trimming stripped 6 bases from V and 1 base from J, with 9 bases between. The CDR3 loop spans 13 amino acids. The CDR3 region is CASRQTVNYGYTF. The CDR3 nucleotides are TGTGCCAGCAGACAGACAGTTAACTATGGCTACACCTTC.